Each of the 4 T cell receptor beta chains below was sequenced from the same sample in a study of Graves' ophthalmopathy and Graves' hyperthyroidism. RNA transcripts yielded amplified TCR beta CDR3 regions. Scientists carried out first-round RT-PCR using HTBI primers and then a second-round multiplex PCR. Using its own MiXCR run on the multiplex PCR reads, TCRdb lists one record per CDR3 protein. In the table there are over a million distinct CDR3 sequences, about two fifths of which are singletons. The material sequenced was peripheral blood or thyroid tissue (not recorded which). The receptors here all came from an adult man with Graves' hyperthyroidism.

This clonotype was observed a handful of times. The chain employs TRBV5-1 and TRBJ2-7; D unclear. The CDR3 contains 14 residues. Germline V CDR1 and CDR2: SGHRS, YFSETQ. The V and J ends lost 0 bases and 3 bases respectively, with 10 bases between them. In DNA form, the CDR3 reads TGCGCCAGCAGCTTGGGCGTTTTTGACTACGAGCAGTACTTC. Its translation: CASSLGVFDYEQYF.

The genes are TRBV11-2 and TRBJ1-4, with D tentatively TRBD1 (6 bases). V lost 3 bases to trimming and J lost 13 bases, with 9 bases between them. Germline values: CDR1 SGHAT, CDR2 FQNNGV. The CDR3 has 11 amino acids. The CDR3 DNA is TGTGCCAGCAGCTTGGGCAGGGGACTGTTTTTT. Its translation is CASSLGRGLFF.

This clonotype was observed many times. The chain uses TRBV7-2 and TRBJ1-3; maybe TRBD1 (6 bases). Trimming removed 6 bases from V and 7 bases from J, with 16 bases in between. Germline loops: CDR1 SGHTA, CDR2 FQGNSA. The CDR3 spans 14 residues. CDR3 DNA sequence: TGTGCCAGCAGTCGCCAGACAGGAGGGAACACCATATATTTT. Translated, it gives CASSRQTGGNTIYF.

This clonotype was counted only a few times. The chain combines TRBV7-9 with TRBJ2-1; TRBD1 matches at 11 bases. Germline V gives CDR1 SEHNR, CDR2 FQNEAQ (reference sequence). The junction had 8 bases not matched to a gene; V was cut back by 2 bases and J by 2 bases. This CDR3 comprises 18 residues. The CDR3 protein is CASSLRGGQGVTYNEQFF. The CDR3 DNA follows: TGTGCCAGCAGCTTACGGGGGGGACAGGGGGTCACCTACAATGAGCAGTTCTTC.